This section outlines one TCR beta chain sequence together with its context. This CDR3 comprises 14 residues. V shed 6 bases, J shed 3 bases, and the junction held 9 bases outside the gene matches. The V gene's germline CDR1 is SQVTM and CDR2 ANQGSEA. The data originate from a study of OX40 agonist ivuxolimab in advanced cancers. Measured with immunoSEQ multiplex PCR; TCRdb has only the in-frame clones, and not every one. The table shows approximately 48,000 clones, with about 87% occurring only once. This clonotype was obtained from an adult with an advanced solid tumor such as melanoma, head and neck, liver or kidney cancer. Sample: CD4+ or CD8+ T cells sorted from blood, taken in a trial of the OX40 agonist ivuxolimab. The chain uses TRBV29-1 and TRBJ2-7; 9 nucleotides agree with TRBD1. The CDR3 is CSVIDEDRGYEQYF. CDR3 nucleotide sequence: TGCAGCGTCATCGATGAGGACAGGGGCTACGAGCAGTACTTC.